The clone carrying this T cell receptor (beta chain) was detected only a few times. This sample was included in a study of T cells of healthy individuals. Germline lookup yields CDR1 MNHEY and CDR2 SVGAGI. The CDR3 has 13 residues. Trimming left V 5 bases short and J 8 bases short, with 15 bases between. TCRdb processed the 5' RACE reads anew with MiXCR; each CDR3 protein has one entry. Here the sample spans about 96,000 distinct CDR3 sequences, roughly 15% being singletons. The clonotype comes from a human donor in good health. The chain joins TRBV6-5 to TRBJ1-2, with D hard to call. The CDR3 sequence: CASSKSRESGYTF. For the CDR3, the DNA is TGTGCCAGCAGTAAATCCCGGGAGTCAGGCTACACCTTC.